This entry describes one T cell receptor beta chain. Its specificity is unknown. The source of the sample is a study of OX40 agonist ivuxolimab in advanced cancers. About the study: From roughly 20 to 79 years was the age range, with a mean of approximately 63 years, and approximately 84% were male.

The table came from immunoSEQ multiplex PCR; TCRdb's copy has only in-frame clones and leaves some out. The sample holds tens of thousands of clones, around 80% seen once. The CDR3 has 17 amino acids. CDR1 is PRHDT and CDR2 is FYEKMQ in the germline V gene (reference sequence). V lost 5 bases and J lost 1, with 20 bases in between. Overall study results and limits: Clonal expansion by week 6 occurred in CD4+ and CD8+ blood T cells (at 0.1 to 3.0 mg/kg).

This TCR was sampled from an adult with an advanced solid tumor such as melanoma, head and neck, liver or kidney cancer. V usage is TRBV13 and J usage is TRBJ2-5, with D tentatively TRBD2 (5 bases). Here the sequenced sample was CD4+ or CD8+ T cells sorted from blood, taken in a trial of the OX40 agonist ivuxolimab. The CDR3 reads CASSVEGSFSIQETQYF. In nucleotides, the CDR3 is TGTGCCAGCAGCGTAGAAGGGAGTTTTTCCATCCAAGAGACCCAGTACTTC.